This section outlines one TCR beta chain sequence together with its context. This clonotype was seen just once. Its cognate antigen has yet to be identified. One base away there is no much larger clone; base qualities are not given. One read alone is weak evidence. The library was generated by PCR. TCRdb names HiSeq X Ten as the instrument used. TCRdb itself trimmed the public reads at Q25 with fastp, ran MiXCR and retained productive beta chains. When rows share a CDR3 protein, they turn into one entry using the most common DNA and genes. The sample table records about 5,500 distinct CDR3 sequences; approximately 50% of these occur just once. Of the sample, around 20% is held by the ten largest clones. There are 14 amino acids in the CDR3, from cysteine to phenylalanine inclusive. Only CDR3 DNA is held: 42 bases, read in frame from base 1. CDR1 and CDR2 are read off the germline V gene as MNHNS and SASEGT.

The data derive from a study of CD4 and CD8 cells across lung adenocarcinoma regions (dated by TCRdb to the late 2010s). Describing the broader study: The study examined intratumor heterogeneity of the T cell receptor repertoire by comparing tumor centers with tumor margins.

Donors were patients with localized lung adenocarcinoma, a subtype of non-small cell lung cancer. Samples were obtained from the margins of localized lung adenocarcinomas. CD4+ T cells from tumor tissue were profiled separately from CD8+ T cells for TCR repertoire analysis. The chain employs TRBV6-1 and TRBJ2-4; the D segment is perhaps TRBD1 or TRBD2, each sharing 6 matched bases. The sample was CD4+ T cells from the margin of a lung tumor. Per the publication, the cell subset or site label means: tumor margin region. The sequence derives from a male donor with lung adenocarcinoma. The CD4 and CD8 labels of this study may be unreliable. The CDR3 in this case is CGGTGLGAKNTQYF. Read as DNA, the sequence is TGTGGCGGCACGGGACTGGGGGCCAAAAACACGCAGTACTTC.